This is a list of T cell receptor beta chains from one sample in a study of control samples from healthy donors and cancer patients. Produced via immunoSEQ multiplex PCR; TCRdb's table is partial and in-frame only. This sample has approximately 82,000 clones; 94% occur once, and the top ten carry approximately 4.8%. Material: blood. The origin of the receptors is a woman under 30 in good health. Both conserved end residues are part of each CDR3.

j_call	v_call	cdr3_aa
TRBJ1-5	TRBV18	CASSPAGNQPQHF
TRBJ2-3	TRBV11-3	CASSGGTGFTDTQYF
TRBJ2-7	TRBV5-1	CASSLSGQGYEQYF
TRBJ2-1	TRBV7-3	CASSSPGQGAWEQFF
TRBJ2-5	TRBV18	CASSPSGALQETQYF
TRBJ2-2	TRBV19	CASSNGQGSGTGELFF
TRBJ1-1	TRBV5-1	CASRGVPTRGNTEAFF
TRBJ1-6	TRBV27	CASSLSGGAVGSPLHF
TRBJ2-1	TRBV6-6	CASSRWGGDDNEQFF
TRBJ1-2	TRBV24-1	CATGGAGGYTF
TRBJ2-1	TRBV29-1	CSVTIAFSLNEQFF